Below are 30 T cell receptor beta chains sequenced from a single sample in a study of T cell responses to AZD1222 COVID-19 vaccine. The assay was immunoSEQ multiplex PCR, and TCRdb's table has in-frame clones only and misses some. The sample shows approximately 90,000 clones, 91% of them seen only once. The sample was peripheral blood, taken on day 0 of AZD1222 vaccination. These receptors all stem from an adult in good health.

The chain is built from TRBV7-2 and TRBJ1-2; D not resolved. In germline, CDR1 is SGHTA, CDR2 FQGNSA. With 2 bases removed from V and 4 bases from J, the gap between germline ends came to 14 bases. This CDR3 region has 15 residues. CDR3 sequence reads: CASSLQGNGLYGYTF. The CDR3 nucleotides read TGTGCCAGCAGCTTACAAGGAAACGGCCTCTATGGCTACACCTTC.

This clone was seen a handful of times. For the CDR3, the DNA is TGTGCCACCAGCCTCAGGCGCCTAGCGGGAGTCATTTGCCCCTACAATGAGCAGTTCTTC. As protein: CATSLRRLAGVICPYNEQFF. The chain has TRBV15 and TRBJ2-1; 10 bases fit TRBD2. The V segment lost 5 bases and the J segment 2 bases; nucleotides outside the gene matches: 18. Germline V gives CDR1 LNHNV, CDR2 YYDKDF (reference sequence). There are 20 residues in the CDR3.

The V call is TRBV5-6, the J call TRBJ2-7; D perhaps matches TRBD1 (6 bases). Germline V gene sequence: CDR1 SGHDT, CDR2 YYEEEE. The CDR3 is made up of 15 amino acids. Deletions cut 1 base from V and 2 bases from J, with 13 bases between. The CDR3 protein is CASSLQGPIAYEQYF. The DNA of the CDR3 is TGTGCCAGCAGCTTGCAGGGGCCTATAGCCTACGAGCAGTACTTC.

The chain links TRBV5-4 to TRBJ2-7; TRBD2 matches at 8 bases. V trimming: 4 bases; J trimming: 4 bases; junction bases outside the gene matches: 10. Germline CDR1 and CDR2: SGHNT and YYREEE (reference sequence). The CDR3 runs to 15 residues. This CDR3 is CASSTKRERFYEQYF. DNA of the CDR3: TGTGCCAGCAGCACTAAGCGGGAGCGGTTTTACGAGCAGTACTTC.

The chain employs TRBV4-3 and TRBJ2-3; D uncertain. Germline CDR1 LGHNA, CDR2 YSLEER. CDR3 size: 14 residues. V was pared by 0 bases and J by 5 bases, with 9 bases between. The DNA for the CDR3 is TGCGCCAGCAGCCAAGATCTTCGCGGAGATACGCAGTATTTT. This encodes CASSQDLRGDTQYF.

J is TRBJ1-1 and V is TRBV27; no reliable D call. The CDR3 extends over 12 amino acids. V lost 6 bases and J 6 bases, leaving 11 bases between the germline ends. In germline, CDR1 is MNHEY, CDR2 SMNVEV (reference sequence). The CDR3 is CASRARVAEAFF. The CDR3 region has the DNA TGTGCCAGCAGGGCTAGGGTTGCTGAAGCTTTCTTT.

This clone appeared a single time. J is TRBJ1-4 and V is TRBV7-9; no definite D call. The CDR3 sequence is 13 residues long. V shed 2 bases and J shed 3 bases, with 4 bases lying between them. Germline V gene data show CDR1 as SEHNR and CDR2 as FQNEAQ (reference sequence). This chain's CDR3 is CASSLRPNEKLFF. CDR3 DNA: TGTGCCAGCAGCTTAAGGCCTAATGAAAAACTGTTTTTT.

This chain connects TRBV7-3 to TRBJ2-1; the D gene is possibly TRBD1 (6 bases). The germline gives CDR1 SGHTA, CDR2 FQGTGA. The CDR3 is made up of 15 amino acids. Trimming left V 1 base short and J 3 bases short, with 10 bases between. CDR3 residues: CASSLSRGNYNEQFF. Written as DNA, the CDR3 is TGTGCCAGCAGCTTAAGCAGGGGCAACTACAATGAGCAGTTCTTC.

V gene TRBV4-1 combines with J gene TRBJ2-2; D is tentatively TRBD1 or TRBD2 (6 bases each). This CDR3 contains 16 residues. Germline values: CDR1 MGHRA, CDR2 YSYEKL. V shed 8 bases and J shed 2 bases, with 18 bases lying between them. DNA for the CDR3: TGCGCCAGCTACCCAGGGGACTTTTCAAACACCGGGGAGCTGTTTTTT. Translating gives CASYPGDFSNTGELFF.

This clone has just one count. The rearrangement links TRBV5-5 to TRBJ1-3, with 8 positions matching TRBD1. This CDR3 has 15 residues. V gave up 6 bases and J gave up 4 bases; unmatched junction bases: 9. Germline V gene data show CDR1 as SGHKS and CDR2 as YYEKEE (reference sequence). Here the CDR3 reads CASTFQGAPGNTIYF. CDR3 sequence (DNA): TGTGCCAGCACCTTCCAGGGGGCTCCCGGAAACACCATATATTTT.

The chain recombines TRBV5-1 with TRBJ2-3; D remains unclear. Germline values: CDR1 SGHRS, CDR2 YFSETQ. Trimming cost V 9 bases and J 1 base, with 12 bases left between them. The CDR3 runs 13 residues. The CDR3 region has the DNA TGCGCCACAGGAGATGGTCGCACAGATACGCAGTATTTT. As protein: CATGDGRTDTQYF.

This chain connects TRBV7-3 to TRBJ2-2, with D perhaps matching TRBD1 (6 bases). V lost 1 base, J lost 1 base, and 10 bases lay in between. The length of the CDR3 is 16 residues. Germline loops: CDR1 SGHTA, CDR2 FQGTGA. The DNA for the CDR3 is TGTGCCAGCAGCTTAATGGGACAAAAGAACACCGGGGAGCTGTTTTTT. This encodes CASSLMGQKNTGELFF.

The rearrangement joins TRBV6-2 or TRBV6-3 to TRBJ1-2; 9 bases match TRBD1. CDR1 MNHEY and CDR2 SVGEGT come from the germline V gene. The J segment lost 7 bases and the V segment lost 6 bases, leaving 3 bases of the junction unmatched. The CDR3 is made up of 12 amino acids. The CDR3 protein is CASSRTGVGYTF. The CDR3 DNA reads TGTGCCAGCAGCCGGACAGGGGTTGGCTACACCTTC.

The J gene is TRBJ1-1, the V gene TRBV2, with D perhaps TRBD1 (5 bases). This CDR3 is built from 13 residues. V was clipped by 10 bases and J by 0 bases, with 12 bases between them. Germline V gene lookup returns CDR1 SNHLY and CDR2 FYNNEI. The CDR3 is CATRTPMNTEAFF. The CDR3 DNA reads as TGTGCCACCCGGACACCGATGAACACTGAAGCTTTCTTT.

V and J are TRBV28 and TRBJ1-5; D ambiguous. Trimming left V 5 bases short and J 7 bases short, with 9 bases between. CDR1 is MDHEN and CDR2 is SYDVKM in the germline V gene. This CDR3 spans 12 amino acids. The CDR3, as DNA: TGTGCCAGCAGTAAAGAGGTCCAGCCCCAGCATTTT. The encoded protein is CASSKEVQPQHF.

V gene TRBV12-5 combines with J gene TRBJ2-1, with D possibly TRBD2 on 6 matching bases. CDR1 is LGHNT, CDR2 FRNRAP, per germline. V was cut by 0 bases and J by 3 bases, with 18 bases left in between. This CDR3 spans 18 amino acids. CDR3 coding DNA: TGTGCTAGTGGTTTGGTACCCGGAGGGAGACAGCGCTACAATGAGCAGTTCTTC. Its translation: CASGLVPGGRQRYNEQFF. Drawing the rest from reference TRBV12-5 and TRBJ2-1, the complete variable domain is DARVTQTPRHKVTEMGQEVTMRCQPILGHNTVFWYRQTMMQGLELLAYFRNRAPLDDSGMPKDRFSAEMPDATLATLKIQPSEPRDSAVYFCASGLVPGGRQRYNEQFFGPGTRLTVL.

This clone came up once. The chain combines TRBV15 with TRBJ1-5, with D tentatively TRBD1 (6 bases). V was shortened by 0 bases and J by 2 bases, with 11 bases between the two germline ends. The germline gives CDR1 LNHNV, CDR2 YYDKDF (reference sequence). The length of the CDR3 is 16 residues. CDR3 in amino acids: CATSREGRGGNQPQHF. CDR3 DNA sequence: TGTGCCACCAGCAGAGAGGGCAGGGGCGGCAATCAGCCCCAGCATTTT.

This clone was counted a single time. V usage is TRBV7-2 and J usage is TRBJ2-3; 14 bases line up with TRBD2. V dropped 4 bases and J dropped 1; count of bases not matched to a gene: 1. The CDR3 runs 16 residues. Germline V CDR1 and CDR2: SGHTA, FQGNSA. CDR3 nucleotides: TGTGCCAGCAGCTCGGGACTAGCGGGGGGCACAGATACGCAGTATTTT. Translated, it gives CASSSGLAGGTDTQYF.

The rearrangement joins TRBV4-3 to TRBJ1-4; D is uncertain. The V gene lost 4 bases and the J gene lost 4 bases, with 19 bases spanning the gap. The germline V gene has CDR1 LGHNA and CDR2 YSLEER. This CDR3 has 17 amino acids. Here the CDR3 DNA reads TGCGCCAGCAGCCTGGCACAAGGCGGTGAGGGTAATGAAAAACTGTTTTTT. Residues: CASSLAQGGEGNEKLFF.

The chain links TRBV30 to TRBJ1-6; D perhaps matches TRBD1 (5 bases). This CDR3 has 15 amino acids. V lost 0 bases and J lost 10, with 16 bases in between. Germline CDR1 is GTSNPN and CDR2 is SVGIG (reference sequence). The CDR3 nucleotides read TGTGCCTGGAGTGTTGAAGCAGGGAGGTTCTCACCCCTCCACTTT. Translating gives CAWSVEAGRFSPLHF.

The V gene is TRBV19, the J gene TRBJ1-4; D perhaps matches TRBD1 (5 bases). The V gene lost 7 bases and the J gene lost 0 bases, with 12 bases spanning the gap. The CDR3 contains 15 residues. Germline lookup yields CDR1 LNHDA and CDR2 SQIVND (reference sequence). The DNA of the CDR3 is TGTGCCAGTACCCGCGGGGGGGCAACTAATGAAAAACTGTTTTTT. As protein: CASTRGGATNEKLFF.

This rearrangement joins TRBV18 to TRBJ2-5, with D hard to call. V was pared by 3 bases and J by 3 bases, with 2 bases between. CDR3 length: 11 residues. CDR1 and CDR2 (germline): KGHSH, LQKENI. The CDR3 loop reads CASSPEETQYF. The CDR3 DNA reads TGTGCCAGCTCACCCGAAGAGACCCAGTACTTC.

The gene calls are TRBV5-1 and TRBJ2-7, with a weak D call TRBD1 (5 bases). This CDR3 is 16 amino acids long. The ends were cut back, 4 bases at V and 0 bases at J, with 17 bases in the middle. Germline V lookup: CDR1 SGHRS, CDR2 YFSETQ. The CDR3 DNA reads TGCGCCAGCAGCCGAGGAACAGGCCGTAGCTCCTACGAGCAGTACTTC. Translated: CASSRGTGRSSYEQYF.

This clone was recorded only once. V gene TRBV5-1 combines with J gene TRBJ2-7; D assignment may be TRBD1 or TRBD2 (6 bases each). The V gene lost 0 bases and the J gene lost 5 bases, with 12 bases spanning the gap. This CDR3 has 14 amino acids. Germline V gene data show CDR1 as SGHRS and CDR2 as YFSETQ. The DNA for the CDR3 is TGCGCCAGCAGCTTGGGGTCCGGGGGCGACGAGCAGTACTTC. It encodes CASSLGSGGDEQYF.

This chain connects TRBV24-1 to TRBJ1-2, with D perhaps matching TRBD1 (5 bases). Germline V gene data show CDR1 as KGHDR and CDR2 as SFDVKD. Trimming left V 0 bases short and J 8 bases short, with 12 bases between. This CDR3 is 14 amino acids long. The CDR3 sequence: CATSDLVAGQGYTF. The CDR3 bases are TGTGCCACCAGTGATTTGGTAGCAGGGCAGGGCTACACCTTC.

This chain links TRBV12-3 or TRBV12-4 with TRBJ2-3; maybe TRBD1 (5 bases). Deletions cut 6 bases from V and 15 bases from J, with 16 bases between. This CDR3 comprises 11 residues. CDR3 residues: CASSDSTSAYF. DNA for the CDR3: TGTGCCAGCAGCGACAGTACGTCTGCCTATTTT.

The chain carries TRBV19 and TRBJ1-5, with D perhaps matching TRBD1 (5 bases). Germline V lookup: CDR1 LNHDA, CDR2 SQIVND (reference sequence). This CDR3 spans 14 amino acids. Trimming stripped 5 bases from V and 5 bases from J, with 13 bases between. The CDR3 coding sequence is TGTGCCAGTAGTGTCCGGGGGGTGGATCAGCCCCAGCATTTT. Translating gives CASSVRGVDQPQHF.

This chain connects TRBV5-1 to TRBJ1-1; 9 bases map to TRBD1. This CDR3 region has 16 residues. The germline V gene has CDR1 SGHRS and CDR2 YFSETQ. V dropped 3 bases and J dropped 2; count of bases not matched to a gene: 8. This chain's CDR3 is CASSSTATGGNTEAFF. The CDR3 DNA reads TGCGCCAGCAGCTCCACCGCGACAGGGGGAAACACTGAAGCTTTCTTT.

The V and J genes are TRBV7-2 and TRBJ2-7; 8 nucleotides match TRBD2. This CDR3 comprises 14 residues. Per the germline V gene, CDR1 is SGHTA and CDR2 is FQGNSA. V lost 5 bases and J lost 4; bases outside the gene matches: 7. CDR3 sequence reads: CASSRGGPIYEQYF. As DNA, the CDR3 is TGTGCCAGCAGCCGGGGGGGGCCCATATACGAGCAGTACTTC.

V usage is TRBV24-1 and J usage is TRBJ2-2, with D possibly matching TRBD2 (6 bases). CDR3 length: 14 amino acids. Germline loops: CDR1 KGHDR, CDR2 SFDVKD. The ends were cut back, 4 bases at V and 7 bases at J, with 12 bases in the middle. The CDR3 region has the DNA TGTGCCACCAGTGAACCAGGGCGGGACGGGGAGCTGTTTTTT. Its translation: CATSEPGRDGELFF.